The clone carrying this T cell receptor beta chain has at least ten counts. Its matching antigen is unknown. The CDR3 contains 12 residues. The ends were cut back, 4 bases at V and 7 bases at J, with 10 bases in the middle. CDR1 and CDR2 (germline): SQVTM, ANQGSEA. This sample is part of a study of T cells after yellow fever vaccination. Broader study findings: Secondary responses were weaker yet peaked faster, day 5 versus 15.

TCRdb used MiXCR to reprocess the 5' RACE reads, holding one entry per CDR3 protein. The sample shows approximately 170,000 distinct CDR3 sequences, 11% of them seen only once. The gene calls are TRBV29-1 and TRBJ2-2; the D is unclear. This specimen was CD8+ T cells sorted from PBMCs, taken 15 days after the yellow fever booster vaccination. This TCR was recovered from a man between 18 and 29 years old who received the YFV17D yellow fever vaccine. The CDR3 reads CSVVMGYGELFF. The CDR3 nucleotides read TGCAGCGTTGTCATGGGATACGGGGAGCTGTTTTTT.